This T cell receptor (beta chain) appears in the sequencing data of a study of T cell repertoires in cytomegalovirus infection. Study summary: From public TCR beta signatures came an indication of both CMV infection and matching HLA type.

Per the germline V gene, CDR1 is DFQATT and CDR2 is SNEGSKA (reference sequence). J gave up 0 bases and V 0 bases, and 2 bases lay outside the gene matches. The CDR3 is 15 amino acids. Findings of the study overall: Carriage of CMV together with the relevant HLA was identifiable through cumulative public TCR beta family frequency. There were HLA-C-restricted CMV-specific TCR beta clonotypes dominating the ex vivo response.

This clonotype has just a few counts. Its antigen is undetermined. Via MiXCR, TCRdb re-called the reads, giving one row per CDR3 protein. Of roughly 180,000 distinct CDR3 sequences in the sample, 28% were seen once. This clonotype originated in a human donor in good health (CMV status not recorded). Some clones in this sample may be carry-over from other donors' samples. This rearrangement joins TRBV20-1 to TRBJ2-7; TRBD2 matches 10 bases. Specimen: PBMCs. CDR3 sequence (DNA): TGCAGTGCTAGAGAACTAGCGGGGAGCTCCTACGAGCAGTACTTC. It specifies CSARELAGSSYEQYF.